This T cell receptor (beta chain) was observed in a study of T cells after yellow fever vaccination. CDR1 and CDR2 (germline): SGHRS, YFSETQ. CDR3 length: 14 amino acids. V was shortened by 1 base and J by 1 base, with 8 bases between the two germline ends. TCRdb reanalysed the 5' RACE reads using MiXCR and keeps one entry per CDR3 protein. Of about 500,000 distinct CDR3 sequences listed, around a sixth are singletons. The chain carries TRBV5-1 and TRBJ1-1, with D hard to call. The TCR comes from a man aged 18 to 29 who received the YFV17D yellow fever vaccine. The specimen comprised PBMCs, sampled less than 6 days after the first yellow fever vaccination. As DNA, the CDR3 is TGCGCCAGCAGCTTGATGGATACGAACACTGAAGCTTTCTTT. Amino acids: CASSLMDTNTEAFF.